The clone carrying this T cell receptor beta chain was recorded many times. The antigen is undetermined. Extraction of PBMCs used 8.5 to 10 ml of fresh peripheral blood. Germline V lookup: CDR1 MNHNS, CDR2 SASEGT. This CDR3 has 16 amino acids. Trimming took 0 bases from V and 0 from J, leaving 12 bases between them. What was amplified from RNA transcripts were TCR beta CDR3 regions. During a first-round RT-PCR of the TCR CDR3, the HTBI primer set was used. TCRdb recomputed calls from the multiplex PCR reads with MiXCR, one row per CDR3 protein. Of more than 450,000 distinct CDR3 sequences in the sample, around 15% were seen once. This sample was taken from a study of T cells in Graves' hyperthyroidism and ophthalmopathy. Study information: Peripheral blood was secured at the point of initial diagnosis, before any treatment. Findings and limits, study-wide: The model identified upcoming ophthalmopathy a median about 6.5 months ahead of onset.

The sequenced sample consisted of blood. This clonotype was obtained from a woman between 40 and 55 years old with Graves' hyperthyroidism. The chain carries TRBV6-1 and TRBJ2-7; D gene unclear. The CDR3 DNA follows: TGTGCCAGCAGTGAAGCCGCCGTCGAGAGCTCCTACGAGCAGTACTTC. Translated: CASSEAAVESSYEQYF.